Listed below are T cell receptor beta chains from one sample, sequenced in a study of blood T cells in healthy people across ages. Via MiXCR, TCRdb re-called the 5' RACE reads, giving one row per CDR3 protein. The sample contains hundreds of thousands of distinct CDR3 sequences, roughly 44% of which appear only once. What was sequenced was blood. These receptors all stem from a man aged 60-69 years in good health. CDR3s include the opening cysteine and the closing phenylalanine or tryptophan. A D gene is named only where the DNA matches it firmly. For some rows the clone size is stated as once, few or many, or as a class when expanded; others skip it.

cdr3_nt cdr3_aa d_call clone_size j_call v_call
TGTGCCAGCAGCCGGGGACAGGGGGCTCACGAGCAGTACTTC CASSRGQGAHEQYF TRBD1 NA TRBJ2-7 TRBV12-3/TRBV12-4
TGTGCCAGCAGTTTAGGGGGGGGCCGGAACACTGAAGCTTTCTTT CASSLGGGRNTEAFF NA few TRBJ1-1 TRBV12-3/TRBV12-4
TGTGCCAGCAGCTTAGGACAGTCGCAGGGTGCAGATACGCAGTATTTT CASSLGQSQGADTQYF NA NA TRBJ2-3 TRBV7-9
TGTGCCAGCAGTTACTCGGGGACAGGGGGGAACGAGCAGTACTTC CASSYSGTGGNEQYF TRBD1 NA TRBJ2-7 TRBV6-5
TGTGCCAGCAGCGTAGCGAACCGGCAGCCCCAGCATTTT CASSVANRQPQHF NA NA TRBJ1-5 TRBV7-8
TGTGCCAGCAGCTTATACCCGGGAGGGAGAACTGAAGCTTTCTTT CASSLYPGGRTEAFF NA few TRBJ1-1 TRBV7-9
TGTGCCAGCAGCTCGGGGCGGGACCTTACCTACGAGCAGTACTTC CASSSGRDLTYEQYF NA few TRBJ2-7 TRBV7-2
TGTGCCAGCTCACGAGCTGGGGCGATCTCTGGGGCCAACGTCCTGACTTTC CASSRAGAISGANVLTF NA NA TRBJ2-6 TRBV6-2/TRBV6-3
TGTGCCAGCTCTACGACAGATAGCTCCTACGAGCAGTACTTC CASSTTDSSYEQYF NA NA TRBJ2-7 TRBV18
TGTGCCAGCAGCGTACAGGGGGATAGCAATCAGCCCCAGCATTTT CASSVQGDSNQPQHF TRBD1 NA TRBJ1-5 TRBV9
TGTGCCAGCACCCGGGGGGGGAGGGGCACTAATGAAAAACTGTTTTTT CASTRGGRGTNEKLFF NA NA TRBJ1-4 TRBV7-2
TGTGCCAGCAGCGTAGCGACAGGCGCAACTAATGAAAAACTGTTTTTT CASSVATGATNEKLFF NA NA TRBJ1-4 TRBV9
TGTGCCAGCAGCTCCGCCGGCTACACCTTC CASSSAGYTF NA NA TRBJ1-2 TRBV7-9
TGTGCCAGCAGCCAAGAGATCGGCGGGGGTAGCACAGATACGCAGTATTTT CASSQEIGGGSTDTQYF TRBD2 NA TRBJ2-3 TRBV3-1
TGCGCCAGCAGCCAAGATGCGGGGGTGGGCATAGATACGCAGTATTTT CASSQDAGVGIDTQYF TRBD2 NA TRBJ2-3 TRBV4-3
TGTGCCAGCTCACCACGGCTAGCGGCCGATGAGCAGTTCTTC CASSPRLAADEQFF TRBD2 NA TRBJ2-1 TRBV18
TGTGCCAGCAGGGAAGAGGCTGGAAATTCACCCCTCCACTTT CASREEAGNSPLHF NA NA TRBJ1-6 TRBV2
TGTGCCAGCAGGATGGTTGGGACTGAAGCTTTCTTT CASRMVGTEAFF NA NA TRBJ1-1 TRBV12-3/TRBV12-4
TGCAGTGCTAGAAGACAGGGAATTGGTAACAATCAGCCCCAGCATTTT CSARRQGIGNNQPQHF TRBD1 few TRBJ1-5 TRBV20-1
TGTGCCAGCAGTTACGGGTTGGGAGCCCAAGAGACCCAGTACTTC CASSYGLGAQETQYF NA NA TRBJ2-5 TRBV6-2/TRBV6-3
TGCAGTGCTCCTAGGCAGGGTTCTCCCGAGCAGTACTTC CSAPRQGSPEQYF NA NA TRBJ2-7 TRBV20-1
TGTGCCACCACCAGCTTGGGCAGGAACTCCTACGAGCAGTACTTC CATTSLGRNSYEQYF NA NA TRBJ2-7 TRBV24-1
TGTGCCAGCAGTCCCGGGGACTTCCTACAAAACATTCAGTACTTC CASSPGDFLQNIQYF NA few TRBJ2-4 TRBV6-6
TGTGCCAGCAGCTCACTGACTAGCACCCCGGGGACCCAGTACTTC CASSSLTSTPGTQYF TRBD2 NA TRBJ2-5 TRBV7-2
TGCAGCGCGCGGGAGATAGACAGCGCCTATGGCTACACCTTC CSAREIDSAYGYTF NA many TRBJ1-2 TRBV29-1
TGTGCCAGCAGCGTAGGCCCGGGCGATGAGCAGTTCTTC CASSVGPGDEQFF NA NA TRBJ2-1 TRBV9
TGTGCCAGCAGCTCCCGGGACAGGAGTCCCGAGCAGTACTTC CASSSRDRSPEQYF TRBD1 NA TRBJ2-7 TRBV13
TGTGCCAGCAGCCAAGATCTGGGAGGACGCCGTGGCTACACCTTC CASSQDLGGRRGYTF NA few TRBJ1-2 TRBV3-1
TGTGCCAGCCGCTACAGGGGCGAGACTGAAGCTTTCTTT CASRYRGETEAFF TRBD1 NA TRBJ1-1 TRBV3-1
TGTGCCAGCAGCGACGACCGGGACTTCTTAGATACGCAGTATTTT CASSDDRDFLDTQYF NA NA TRBJ2-3 TRBV7-9